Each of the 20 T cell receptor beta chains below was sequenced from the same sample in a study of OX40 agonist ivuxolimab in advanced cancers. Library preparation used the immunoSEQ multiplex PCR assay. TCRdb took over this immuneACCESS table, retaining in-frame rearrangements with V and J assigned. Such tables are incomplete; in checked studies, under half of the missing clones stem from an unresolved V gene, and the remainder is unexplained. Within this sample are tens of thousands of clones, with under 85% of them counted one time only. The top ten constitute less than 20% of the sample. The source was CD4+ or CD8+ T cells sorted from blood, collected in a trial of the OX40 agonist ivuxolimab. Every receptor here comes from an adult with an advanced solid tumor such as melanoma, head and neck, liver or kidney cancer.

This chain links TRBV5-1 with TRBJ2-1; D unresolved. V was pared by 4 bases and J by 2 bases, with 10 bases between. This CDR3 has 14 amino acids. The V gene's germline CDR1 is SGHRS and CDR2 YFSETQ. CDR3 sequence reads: CASSSMGTYNEQFF. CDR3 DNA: TGCGCCAGCAGCAGTATGGGTACCTACAATGAGCAGTTCTTC.

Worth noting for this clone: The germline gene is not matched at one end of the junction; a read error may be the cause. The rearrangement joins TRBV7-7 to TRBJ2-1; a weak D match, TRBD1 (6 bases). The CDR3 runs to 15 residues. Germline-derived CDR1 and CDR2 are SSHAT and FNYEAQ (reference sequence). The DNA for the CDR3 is TGTGCTAGCAGCTGGGGAGAGGGGACATGGGATGAGCAGTTCTTC. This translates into CASSWGEGTWDEQFF.

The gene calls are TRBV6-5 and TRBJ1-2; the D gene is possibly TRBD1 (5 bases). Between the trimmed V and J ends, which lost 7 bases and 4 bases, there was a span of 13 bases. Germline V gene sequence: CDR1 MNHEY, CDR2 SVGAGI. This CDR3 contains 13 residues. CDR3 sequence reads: CASKAGGSYGYTF. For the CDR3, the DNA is TGTGCCAGCAAAGCGGGGGGATCCTATGGCTACACCTTC.

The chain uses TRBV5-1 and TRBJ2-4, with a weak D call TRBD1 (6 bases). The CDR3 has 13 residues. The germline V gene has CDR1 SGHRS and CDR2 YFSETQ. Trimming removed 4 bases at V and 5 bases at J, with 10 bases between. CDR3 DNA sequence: TGCGCCAGCAGCCCGGACAGCGAAAACATTCAGTACTTC. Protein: CASSPDSENIQYF.

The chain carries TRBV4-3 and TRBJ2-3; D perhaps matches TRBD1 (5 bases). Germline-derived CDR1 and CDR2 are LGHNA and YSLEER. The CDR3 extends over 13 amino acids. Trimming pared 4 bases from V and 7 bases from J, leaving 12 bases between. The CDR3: CASSPQGRNTQYF. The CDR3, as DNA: TGCGCCAGCAGCCCCCAGGGTCGGAATACGCAGTATTTT.

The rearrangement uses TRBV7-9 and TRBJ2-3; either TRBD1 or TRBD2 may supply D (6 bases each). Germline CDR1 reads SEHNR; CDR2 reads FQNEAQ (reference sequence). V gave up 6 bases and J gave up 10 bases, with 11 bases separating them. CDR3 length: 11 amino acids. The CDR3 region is CASSSRGAQYF. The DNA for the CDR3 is TGTGCCAGCAGTTCAAGGGGGGCGCAGTATTTT.

CDR3 bases: TGTGCCAGCGGGACTACCGGGGAGCTGTTTTTT. Its translation: CASGTTGELFF. J is TRBJ2-2 and V is TRBV7-9; D possibly corresponds to TRBD2 (6 bases). The CDR3 length is 11 residues. Trimming pared 8 bases from V and 5 bases from J, leaving 6 bases between. Germline V CDR1 and CDR2: SEHNR, FQNEAQ (reference sequence).

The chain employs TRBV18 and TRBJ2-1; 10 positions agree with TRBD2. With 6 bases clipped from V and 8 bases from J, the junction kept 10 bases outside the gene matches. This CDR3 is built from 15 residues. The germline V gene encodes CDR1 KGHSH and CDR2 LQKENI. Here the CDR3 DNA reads TGTGCCAGCTCGGACGTACAGGGGACTAGCGATGAGCAGTTCTTC. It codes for CASSDVQGTSDEQFF. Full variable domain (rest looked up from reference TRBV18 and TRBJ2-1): NAGVMQNPRHLVRRRGQEARLRCSPMKGHSHVYWYRQLPEEGLKFMVYLQKENIIDESGMPKERFSAEFPKEGPSILRIQQVVRGDSAAYFCASSDVQGTSDEQFFGPGTRLTVL.

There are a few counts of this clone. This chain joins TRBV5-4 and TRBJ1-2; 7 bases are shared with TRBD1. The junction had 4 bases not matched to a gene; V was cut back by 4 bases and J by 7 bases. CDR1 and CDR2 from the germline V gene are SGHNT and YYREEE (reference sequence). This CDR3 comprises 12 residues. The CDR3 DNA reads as TGTGCCAGCAGCCGGGACAGCGGTGGCTACACCTTC. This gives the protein CASSRDSGGYTF.

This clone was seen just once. CDR3 DNA: TGCAGCGTTGAAAATTCGGGACCGGGCTACGAGCAGTACTTC. Translation gives CSVENSGPGYEQYF. The chain combines TRBV29-1 with TRBJ2-7; D may match TRBD1 or TRBD2 (5 bases each). Germline CDR1 SQVTM, CDR2 ANQGSEA. V was cut by 2 bases and J by 3 bases, with 14 bases left in between. The CDR3 covers 14 residues.

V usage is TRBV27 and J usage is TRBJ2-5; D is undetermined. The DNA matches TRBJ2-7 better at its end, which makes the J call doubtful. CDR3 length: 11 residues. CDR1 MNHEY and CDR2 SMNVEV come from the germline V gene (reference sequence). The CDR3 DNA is TGTGCCAGCAGTTGGGGCTACGAGCAGTACTTC. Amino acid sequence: CASSWGYEQYF.

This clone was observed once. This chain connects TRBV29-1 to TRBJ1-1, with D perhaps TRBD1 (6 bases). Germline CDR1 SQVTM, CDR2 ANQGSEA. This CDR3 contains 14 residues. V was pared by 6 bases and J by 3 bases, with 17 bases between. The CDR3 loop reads CSVLVGGLYTEAFF. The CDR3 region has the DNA TGCAGCGTCCTCGTCGGGGGGCTGTACACTGAAGCTTTCTTT.

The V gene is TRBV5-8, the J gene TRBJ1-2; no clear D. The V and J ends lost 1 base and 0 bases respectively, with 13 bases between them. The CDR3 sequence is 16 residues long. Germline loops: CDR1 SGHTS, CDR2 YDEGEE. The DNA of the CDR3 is TGTGCCAGCAGCTTGACTGGGTACTCGCCTAACTATGGCTACACCTTC. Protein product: CASSLTGYSPNYGYTF.

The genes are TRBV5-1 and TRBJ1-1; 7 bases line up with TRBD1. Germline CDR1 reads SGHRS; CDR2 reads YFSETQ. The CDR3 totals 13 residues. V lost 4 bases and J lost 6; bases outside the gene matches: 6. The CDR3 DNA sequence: TGCGCCAGCAGCCCGACAGGGAGTCCTGAAGCTTTCTTT. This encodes CASSPTGSPEAFF.

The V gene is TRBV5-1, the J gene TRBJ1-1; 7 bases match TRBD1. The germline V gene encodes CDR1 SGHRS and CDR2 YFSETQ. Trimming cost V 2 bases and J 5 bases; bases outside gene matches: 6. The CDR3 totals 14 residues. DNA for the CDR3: TGCGCCAGCAGCTTTGGCCAGGGGGTTACTGAAGCTTTCTTT. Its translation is CASSFGQGVTEAFF. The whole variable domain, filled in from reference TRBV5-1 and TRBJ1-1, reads KAGVTQTPRYLIKTRGQQVTLSCSPISGHRSVSWYQQTPGQGLQFLFEYFSETQRNKGNFPGRFSGRQFSNSRSEMNVSTLELGDSALYLCASSFGQGVTEAFFGQGTRLTVV.

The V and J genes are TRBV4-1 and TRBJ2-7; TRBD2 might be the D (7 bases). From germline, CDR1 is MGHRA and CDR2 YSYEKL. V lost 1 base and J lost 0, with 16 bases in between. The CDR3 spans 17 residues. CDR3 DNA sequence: TGCGCCAGCAGCCAAGTCGAGGTCGGGGGGCACTCCTACGAGCAGTACTTC. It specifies CASSQVEVGGHSYEQYF.

The CDR3 bases are TGTGCCAGCAGCTCGCGAGATCCGGGGCCGAACACCGGGGAGCTGTTTTTT. The encoded protein is CASSSRDPGPNTGELFF. The chain couples TRBV11-3 to TRBJ2-2; the D call may be TRBD1 or TRBD2 (5 bases each). The V end lost 4 bases, the J end lost 0 bases, and 15 bases lay between the germline ends. The CDR3 runs 17 residues. CDR1 is SGHNT, CDR2 YENEEA, per germline.

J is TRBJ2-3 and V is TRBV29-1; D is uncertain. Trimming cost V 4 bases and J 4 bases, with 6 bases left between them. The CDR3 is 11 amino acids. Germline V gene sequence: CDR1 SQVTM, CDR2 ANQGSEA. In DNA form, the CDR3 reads TGCAGCGTTGTTGGTCCAGATACGCAGTATTTT. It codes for CSVVGPDTQYF.

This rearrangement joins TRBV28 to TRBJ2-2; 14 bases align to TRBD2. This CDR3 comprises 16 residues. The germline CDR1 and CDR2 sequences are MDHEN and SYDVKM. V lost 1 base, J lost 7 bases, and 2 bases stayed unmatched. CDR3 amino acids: CASSLLTSGRGGELFF. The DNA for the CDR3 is TGTGCCAGCAGTTTATTGACTAGCGGGAGGGGCGGGGAGCTGTTTTTT.

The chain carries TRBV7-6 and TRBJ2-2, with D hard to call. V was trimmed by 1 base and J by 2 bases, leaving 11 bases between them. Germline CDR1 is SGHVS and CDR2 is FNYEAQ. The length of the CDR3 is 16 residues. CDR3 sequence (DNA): TGTGCCAGCAGCTTAGAAGTAGACTTCAACACCGGGGAGCTGTTTTTT. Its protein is CASSLEVDFNTGELFF.